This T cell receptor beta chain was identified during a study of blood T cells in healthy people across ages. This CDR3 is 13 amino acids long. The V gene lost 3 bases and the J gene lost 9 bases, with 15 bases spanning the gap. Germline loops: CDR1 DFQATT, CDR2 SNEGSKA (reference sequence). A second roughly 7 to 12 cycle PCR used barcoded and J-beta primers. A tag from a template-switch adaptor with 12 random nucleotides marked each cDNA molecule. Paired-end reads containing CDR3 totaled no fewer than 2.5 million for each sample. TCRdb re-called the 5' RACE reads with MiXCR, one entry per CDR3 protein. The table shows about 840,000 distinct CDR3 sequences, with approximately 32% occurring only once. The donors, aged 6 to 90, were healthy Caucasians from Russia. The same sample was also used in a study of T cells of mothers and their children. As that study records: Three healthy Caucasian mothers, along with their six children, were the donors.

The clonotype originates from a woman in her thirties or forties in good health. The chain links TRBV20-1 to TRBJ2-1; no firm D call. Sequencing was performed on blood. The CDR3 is CSASDVEWGEQFF. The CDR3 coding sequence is TGCAGTGCTAGCGACGTTGAGTGGGGTGAGCAGTTCTTC.